Below are 18 T cell receptor beta chains sequenced from a single sample in a study of molecular identifiers for immune sequencing clone quantification. TCRdb redid the calling of the PCR reads with MiXCR, one entry per CDR3 protein. The sample carries roughly 90,000 distinct CDR3 sequences, 25% recorded once. Material for sequencing was naive CD8+ T cells from blood, with Jurkat cell RNA spiked in. Subset here: FACS-sorted CD8+CD4-CCR7+CD45RA+ naive T cells. All receptors come from a human donor in good health. Some libraries in this study had Jurkat cell RNA spiked in.

Concerning this clonotype: A much larger clone is a single base away; this may be a read error. This chain uses TRBV7-2 with TRBJ2-7, with 7 bases fitting TRBD2. V lost 4 bases, J lost 3 bases, and 6 bases stayed unmatched. CDR1 is SGHTA and CDR2 is FQGNSA in the germline V gene. The CDR3 has 14 residues. In nucleotides, the CDR3 is TGTGCCAGCAGCTGGGAGGGTCAAATCTACGAGCAGTACTTC. It is translated as CASSWEGQIYEQYF. The full variable domain, rest sourced from reference TRBV7-2 and TRBJ2-7, is GAGVSQSPSNKVTEKGKDVELRCDPISGHTALYWYRQSLGQGLEFLIYFQGNSAPDKSGLPSDRFSAERTGGSVSTLTIQRTQQEDSAVYLCASSWEGQIYEQYFGPGTRLTVT.

This clonotype was seen more than once but under ten times. This rearrangement joins TRBV3-2 to TRBJ1-1; the D segment call TRBD1 is taken from the table without a DNA check. TRBV3-2 represents a pseudogene. The CDR3 is made up of 19 amino acids. CDR3 DNA sequence: TGTGCCAGCAGCCTCCGTCTTACAGGGGGGGTACCTATGAACACTGAAGCTTTCTTT. This gives the protein CASSLRLTGGVPMNTEAFF.

This clonotype was recorded once. V usage is TRBV27 and J usage is TRBJ2-1; TRBD2 might be the D (5 bases). The germline CDR1 and CDR2 sequences are MNHEY and SMNVEV (reference sequence). Deletions cut 5 bases from V and 4 bases from J, with 24 bases between. CDR3 length equals 18 residues. Here the CDR3 reads CASSLRLDWTMKYNEQFF. The CDR3, as DNA: TGTGCCAGCAGTCTCCGCCTGGACTGGACGATGAAGTACAATGAGCAGTTCTTC.

Comment on this clonotype: A much larger clone is a single base away; this may be a read error. The gene calls are TRBV11-1 and TRBJ2-5; 7 bases agree with TRBD2. This CDR3 is built from 14 residues. The V gene's germline CDR1 is SGHAT and CDR2 FQDESV (reference sequence). The CDR3 coding sequence is TGTGCCAGCAGCCTCAGCGGGGCGAAAGAGACCCAGTGCTTC. Encoded protein: CASSLSGAKETQCF.

The chain links TRBV6-2 or TRBV6-3 to TRBJ1-1; D is possibly TRBD1 (6 bases). CDR1 is MNHEY, CDR2 SVGEGT, per germline. Trimming shortened V by 7 bases and J by 3 bases, and 21 bases separated the two germline ends. The CDR3 runs to 16 residues. The CDR3 DNA sequence: TGTGCCAGCATAAAGACAGGTCCCACCGGGTACACTGAAGCTTTCTTT. It encodes CASIKTGPTGYTEAFF.

This clonotype has a count of ten or more. The chain links TRBV13 to TRBJ2-3; TRBD2 aligns across 7 bases. Losses at the gene ends were 5 bases for V and 2 bases for J; bases not matched to a gene: 7. Germline loops: CDR1 PRHDT, CDR2 FYEKMQ (reference sequence). This CDR3 is built from 15 residues. The CDR3 sequence is CASSARAGITDTQYF. CDR3 in DNA: TGTGCCAGCAGCGCGAGAGCGGGAATCACAGATACGCAGTATTTT. Drawing the rest from reference TRBV13 and TRBJ2-3, the complete variable domain is AAGVIQSPRHLIKEKRETATLKCYPIPRHDTVYWYQQGPGQDPQFLISFYEKMQSDKGSIPDRFSAQQFSDYHSELNMSSLELGDSALYFCASSARAGITDTQYFGPGTRLTVL.

A single count supports this clonotype. At one end, the junction sequence differs from germline, possibly due to a read error. V is TRBV5-6 and J is TRBJ2-2; tentatively, D is TRBD1 (6 bases). Germline V gives CDR1 SGHDT, CDR2 YYEEEE. CDR3 length equals 14 residues. CDR3 DNA: TGTGCCAGCAGCATGACAGGATACACCGGGGAGCTGCTTTTT. Translating gives CASSMTGYTGELLF.

A few counts support this clonotype. This rearrangement joins TRBV7-9 to TRBJ2-5; the D gene is possibly TRBD2 (6 bases). The V end was cut by 5 bases, the J end by 5 bases, with 12 bases between. CDR3 length: 13 residues. Germline V lookup: CDR1 SEHNR, CDR2 FQNEAQ (reference sequence). This chain's CDR3 is CASSTSSGETQYF. In DNA form, the CDR3 reads TGTGCCAGCAGCACTAGCTCGGGGGAGACCCAGTACTTC.

Details on this clonotype: A much larger clone lies a single base off, so this may be a read error. DNA for the CDR3: TGTGCCAGCAGCATGATTGGGACTAGCCTCACAGATACGCGGTATTTT. This translates into CASSMIGTSLTDTRYF. The V gene is TRBV7-9, the J gene TRBJ2-3; 9 bases line up with TRBD2. Germline V gene sequence: CDR1 SEHNR, CDR2 FQNEAQ (reference sequence). This CDR3 contains 16 residues.

Concerning this clonotype: Possible read error: a much larger clone is one base away. This chain connects TRBV6-6 to TRBJ2-1, with D maybe TRBD1 (6 bases). The J call may be in error: the DNA end matches TRBJ2-7 better. The CDR3 has 14 residues. Germline loops: CDR1 MNHNY, CDR2 SVGAGI (reference sequence). The CDR3 nucleotides read TGTGCCAGCAGTTACGTGGGGGCCGGGGATGAGCAGTACTTC. This translates into CASSYVGAGDEQYF.

The chain combines TRBV7-2 with TRBJ2-5, with a possible D match to TRBD2 (7 bases). V lost 1 base to trimming and J lost 5 bases, with 14 bases between them. The V gene's germline CDR1 is SGHTA and CDR2 FQGNSA. There are 15 residues in the CDR3. CDR3 residues: CASSLDGGGWETQYF. The CDR3 DNA is TGTGCCAGCAGCTTAGATGGCGGGGGCTGGGAGACCCAGTACTTC.

The rearrangement joins TRBV7-9 to TRBJ2-7; D is possibly TRBD1 (6 bases). The germline gives CDR1 SEHNR, CDR2 FQNEAQ (reference sequence). The ends were cut back, 5 bases at V and 4 bases at J, with 15 bases in the middle. The CDR3 has 14 amino acids. Here the CDR3 reads CASSGATGPYEQYF. CDR3 coding DNA: TGTGCCAGCAGCGGGGCGACAGGACCATACGAGCAGTACTTC.

This clonotype has only a few counts. The rearrangement uses TRBV13 and TRBJ2-2; D might be TRBD2 (6 bases). The CDR3 covers 16 residues. Trimming removed 5 bases from V and 6 bases from J, with 19 bases in between. From germline, CDR1 is PRHDT and CDR2 FYEKMQ (reference sequence). For the CDR3, the DNA is TGTGCCAGCAGCCTCGAGGAGGGGAGAGGGGCCGGGGAGCTGTTTTTT. Translation gives CASSLEEGRGAGELFF.

Notes on this clonotype: The junction and the germline gene differ at one end; a read error may be behind it. DNA of the CDR3: TGTGCCAGCAGTTTAGGGACAGGTTACAATGAGCAGTCCTTC. It is translated as CASSLGTGYNEQSF. This chain links TRBV27 with TRBJ2-1; TRBD1 matches at 8 bases. CDR1 and CDR2 from the germline V gene are MNHEY and SMNVEV (reference sequence). The CDR3 has 14 amino acids.

As concerns this clonotype: This may be a read error: a much more frequent sequence differs by one nucleotide. The chain combines TRBV6-5 with TRBJ2-3; D is undetermined. V was clipped by 8 bases and J by 1 base, with 13 bases between them. Germline CDR1 reads MNHEY; CDR2 reads SVGAGI. The CDR3 covers 14 residues. The CDR3, as DNA: TGTGCCAGCTGTAGCCTGTCGGGCACAGATACGCAGTATTTT. Encoded protein: CASCSLSGTDTQYF.

This clonotype was detected a few times. The rearrangement uses TRBV5-5 and TRBJ2-1, with TRBD2 matching 13 bases. CDR3 length: 16 residues. V gave up 4 bases and J gave up 5 bases; unmatched junction bases: 6. CDR1 and CDR2 from the germline V gene are SGHKS and YYEKEE (reference sequence). The CDR3 spells CASSTPGLAGHNEQFF. The CDR3 DNA sequence: TGTGCCAGCAGCACCCCGGGACTAGCGGGACACAATGAGCAGTTCTTC. The variable domain in full, with the rest retrieved from reference TRBV5-5 and TRBJ2-1, is DAGVTQSPTHLIKTRGQQVTLRCSPISGHKSVSWYQQVLGQGPQFIFQYYEKEERGRGNFPDRFSARQFPNYSSELNVNALLLGDSALYLCASSTPGLAGHNEQFFGPGTRLTVL.

Many counts were recorded for this clonotype. CDR3 amino acids: CASSIVGTKDYEQYF. Written as DNA, the CDR3 is TGTGCCAGTAGTATAGTCGGGACAAAAGACTACGAGCAGTACTTC. This chain joins TRBV19 and TRBJ2-7, with D possibly TRBD1 on 6 matching bases. V was clipped by 1 base and J by 3 bases, with 13 bases between them. This CDR3 spans 15 amino acids. Germline loops: CDR1 LNHDA, CDR2 SQIVND (reference sequence).

At least ten counts were recorded for this clonotype. The chain employs TRBV7-9 and TRBJ2-7; 8 bases are a match to TRBD1. Germline CDR1 is SEHNR and CDR2 is FQNEAQ (reference sequence). V shed 9 bases and J 1 base; nucleotides not matched to a gene: 11. The CDR3 is 15 amino acids. The CDR3 DNA is TGTGCCAGTACCGAACCGGGACAGGCTTCCTACGAGCAGTACTTC. Its protein product is CASTEPGQASYEQYF.